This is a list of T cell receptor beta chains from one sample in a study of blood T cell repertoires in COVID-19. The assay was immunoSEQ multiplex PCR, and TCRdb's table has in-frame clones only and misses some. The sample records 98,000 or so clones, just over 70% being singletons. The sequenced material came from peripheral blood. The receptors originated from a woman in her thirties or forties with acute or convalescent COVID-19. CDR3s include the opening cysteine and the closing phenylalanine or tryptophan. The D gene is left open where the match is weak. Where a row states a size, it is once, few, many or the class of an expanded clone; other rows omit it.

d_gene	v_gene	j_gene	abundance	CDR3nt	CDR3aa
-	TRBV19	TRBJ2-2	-	TGTGCCAGTAGTATGTTCACAGCGAACACCGGGGAGCTGTTTTTT	CASSMFTANTGELFF
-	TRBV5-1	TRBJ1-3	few	TGCGCCAGCAGCCAGACAGGTTCTGGAAACACCATATATTTT	CASSQTGSGNTIYF
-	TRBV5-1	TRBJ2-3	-	TGCGCCAGCAGCCCGAGAGGGGGAGCGGGGACCACAGATACGCAGTATTTT	CASSPRGGAGTTDTQYF
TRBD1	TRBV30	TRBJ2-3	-	TGTGCCTGGAGTATAGGACAGGCCACAGATACGCAGTATTTT	CAWSIGQATDTQYF
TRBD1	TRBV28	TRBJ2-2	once	TGTGCCAGCAGTCCCCACCCAGGACAGGAGAACACCGGGGAGCTGTTTTTT	CASSPHPGQENTGELFF
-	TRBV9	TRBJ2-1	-	TGTGCCAGCAGCTCACTAGAGGAAAATGAGCAGTTCTTC	CASSSLEENEQFF
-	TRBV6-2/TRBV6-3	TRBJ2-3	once	TGTGCCAGCAGCTCCCTGGGGGGAGGAACGCAGTATTTT	CASSSLGGGTQYF
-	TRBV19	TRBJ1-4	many	TGTGCCAGTGCACCGGCAACTAATGAAAAACTGTTTTTT	CASAPATNEKLFF
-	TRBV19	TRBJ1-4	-	TGTGCCAGTAGTATAGTCGGGGGGATGAGTGAAAAACTGTTTTTT	CASSIVGGMSEKLFF
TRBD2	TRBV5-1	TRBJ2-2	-	TGCGCCAGAGCCCTAGCGGGAACCGGGGAGCTGTTTTTT	CARALAGTGELFF
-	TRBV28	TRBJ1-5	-	TGTGCCACCAACCAAGCCCGGGGGGGCAATCAGCCCCAGCATTTT	CATNQARGGNQPQHF
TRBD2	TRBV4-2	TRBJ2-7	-	TGTGCCAGCAGCCAAGATTCGGGCGGGGGGATGGTTTACGAGCAGTACTTC	CASSQDSGGGMVYEQYF
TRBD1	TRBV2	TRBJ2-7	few	TGTGCCAGCAGTACCGGGACAGGGGGATTTCCGACTACATACTTC	CASSTGTGGFPTTYF
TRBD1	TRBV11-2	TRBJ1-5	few	TGTGCCAGCAGCAAAGACAGGGAGGAGCCCCAGCATTTT	CASSKDREEPQHF
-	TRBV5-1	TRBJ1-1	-	TGCGCCAGCAGCTTGGGCACATTAAACACTGAAGCTTTCTTT	CASSLGTLNTEAFF
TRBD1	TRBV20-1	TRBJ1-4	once	TGCAGTGCTAGTCTTCAGGGACAGATGAATGAAAAACTGTTTTTT	CSASLQGQMNEKLFF
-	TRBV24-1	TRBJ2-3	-	TGTGCCACCAGTGATCCGGGTAGCACAGATACGCAGTATTTT	CATSDPGSTDTQYF
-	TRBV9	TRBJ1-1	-	TGTGCCAGCAGCGTAGGGACATTGGGAGGATCCACTGAAGCTTTCTTT	CASSVGTLGGSTEAFF
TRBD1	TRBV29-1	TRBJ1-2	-	TGCAGCGTTCACAGGGGAGATGGCTACACCTTC	CSVHRGDGYTF
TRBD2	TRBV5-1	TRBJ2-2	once	TGCGCCAGCAGCTTGGGGACTAGCAGGGGGGAGCTGTTTTTT	CASSLGTSRGELFF
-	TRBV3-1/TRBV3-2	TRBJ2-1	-	TGTGCCAGCAGCCAGGGGCGGTCCTCCTACAATGAGCAGTTCTTC	CASSQGRSSYNEQFF
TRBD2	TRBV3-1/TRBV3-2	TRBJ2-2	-	TGTGCCAGCAGCCAGGGTGCACCGAGACTAGCGGGGGGCCCATCTGTAATGAACACCGGGGAGCTGTTTTTT	CASSQGAPRLAGGPSVMNTGELFF
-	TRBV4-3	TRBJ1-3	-	TGCGCCAGCAGCCAAGAAATCGCCCAAACAGGGTCTGCTGGAAACACCATATATTTT	CASSQEIAQTGSAGNTIYF
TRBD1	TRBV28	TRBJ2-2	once	TGTGCCAGCAGCTCGGGACAGACCGGGGAGCTGTTTTTT	CASSSGQTGELFF
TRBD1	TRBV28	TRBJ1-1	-	TGTGCCAGCATCGGAGGGGGCAGGGAGGCTTTCTTT	CASIGGGREAFF
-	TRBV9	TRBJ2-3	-	TGTGCCAGCAGCGTTGGGGCAGAATACACAGATACGCAGTATTTT	CASSVGAEYTDTQYF
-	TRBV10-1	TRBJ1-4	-	TGCCTAACCCGAGGGAAGAATGAAAAACTGTTTTTT	CLTRGKNEKLFF
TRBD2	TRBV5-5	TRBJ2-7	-	TGTGCCAGCAGTAGGACTAGCGGAAGCTCCTACGAGCAGTACTTC	CASSRTSGSSYEQYF
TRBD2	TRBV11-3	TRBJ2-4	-	TGTGCCAGCAGCTTCCTGGGGGGGTCCAAAAACATTCAGTACTTC	CASSFLGGSKNIQYF
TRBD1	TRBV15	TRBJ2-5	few	TGTGCCACCAGCAGAGAGGGACAGGGGGTGGGGACCCAGTACTTC	CATSREGQGVGTQYF
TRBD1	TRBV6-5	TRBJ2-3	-	TGTGCCAGCCGCACGGGACAGGGGAAGGATACGCAGTATTTT	CASRTGQGKDTQYF
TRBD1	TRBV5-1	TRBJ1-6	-	TGCGCCAGCAGCTCGACAGGGGGAGGTTCACCCCTCCACTTT	CASSSTGGGSPLHF
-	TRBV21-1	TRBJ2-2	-	TGTGCCAGCAGCAAAGCGCGGCTTGGGGAGGAATACACCGGGGAGCTGTTTTTT	CASSKARLGEEYTGELFF
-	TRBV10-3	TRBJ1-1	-	TGTGCCATCAGTGCCGGGGGGAACACTGAAGCTTTCTTT	CAISAGGNTEAFF
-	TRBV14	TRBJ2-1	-	TGTGCCAGCAGCCAAGCCTTTGGGACATCTTTTCTTGAGCAGTTCTTC	CASSQAFGTSFLEQFF
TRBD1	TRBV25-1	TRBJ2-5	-	TGTGCCAGCAGTGAAGCAGGGGGCCAAGAGACCCAGTACTTC	CASSEAGGQETQYF
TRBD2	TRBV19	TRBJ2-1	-	TGTGCCAGTAGTATGGGAGGGCGTGAGCAGTTCTTC	CASSMGGREQFF
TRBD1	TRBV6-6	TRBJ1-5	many	TGTGCCAGCAGCGCGACAGGGCCGGATCAGCCCCAGCATTTT	CASSATGPDQPQHF
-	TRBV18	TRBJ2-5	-	TGTGCCAGCTCACCGGACAGAGAGACCCAGTACTTC	CASSPDRETQYF
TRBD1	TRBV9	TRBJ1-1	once	TGTGCCAGCAGCGTAGGGACAGGGGAATACAGGACTGAAGCTTTCTTT	CASSVGTGEYRTEAFF
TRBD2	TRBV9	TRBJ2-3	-	TGTGCCAGCAGCGTAGTGGCTAGCGGGGGGGCCGCAGATACGCAGTATTTT	CASSVVASGGAADTQYF
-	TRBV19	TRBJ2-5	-	TGTGCCAGTAGTCTAGGGAGACTACACCAAGAGACCCAGTACTTC	CASSLGRLHQETQYF
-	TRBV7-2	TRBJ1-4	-	TGTGCCAGCAGCTTGGGGCGTACAGCTGGGGAACTGTTTTTT	CASSLGRTAGELFF
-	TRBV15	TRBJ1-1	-	TGTGCCACCAGCGGTGGGCCCTTATCGCGAGCTTTCTTT	CATSGGPLSRAFF
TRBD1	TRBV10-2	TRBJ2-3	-	TGCGCCAGCAGTGATAGGGGACAGGTCGGCACAGATACGCAGTATTTT	CASSDRGQVGTDTQYF
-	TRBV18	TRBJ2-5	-	TGTGCCAGCTCACCATCTCAAGAGACCCAGTACTTC	CASSPSQETQYF
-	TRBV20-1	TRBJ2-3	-	TGCAGTGCTGGGGCTGTAGATACGCAGTATTTT	CSAGAVDTQYF
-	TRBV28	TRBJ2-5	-	TGTGCCAGCAGTTCAGGGCTGTATGAGACCCAGTACTTC	CASSSGLYETQYF
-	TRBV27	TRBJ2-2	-	TGTGCCAGCAGTTTCGGCAGGGGCACCGGGGAGCTGTTTTTT	CASSFGRGTGELFF
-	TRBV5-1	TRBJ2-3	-	TGCGCCAGCAGCTTGGCCCCAGGGTTAGATACGCAGTATTTT	CASSLAPGLDTQYF
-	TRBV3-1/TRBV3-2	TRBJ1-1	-	TGTGCCAGCAGTGATACAGGGTTTGGTGAAGCTTTCTTT	CASSDTGFGEAFF
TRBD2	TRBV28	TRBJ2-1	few	TGTGCCAGCAGTATCCCCCCGGGGCAGCGGGGGGGCCTAGAGCAGTTCTTC	CASSIPPGQRGGLEQFF
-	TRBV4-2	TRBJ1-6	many	TGTGCCAGCAGCCAAGACAGGGATTCACCCCTCCACTTT	CASSQDRDSPLHF
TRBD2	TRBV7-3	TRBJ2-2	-	TGTGCCAGCAGCGAAGGACTAGCGGGGGTGTCCGGGGAGCTGTTTTTT	CASSEGLAGVSGELFF
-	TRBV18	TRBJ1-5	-	TGTGCCAGCTCACCACCCGGGGGGGATCAGCCCCAGCATTTT	CASSPPGGDQPQHF
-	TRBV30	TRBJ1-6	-	TGTGCCTGGTCGACAGACTATAATTCACCCCTCCACTTT	CAWSTDYNSPLHF
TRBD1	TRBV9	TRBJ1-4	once	TGTGCCAGCAGCCCGGGGACAGCAACTAATGAAAAACTGTTTTTT	CASSPGTATNEKLFF